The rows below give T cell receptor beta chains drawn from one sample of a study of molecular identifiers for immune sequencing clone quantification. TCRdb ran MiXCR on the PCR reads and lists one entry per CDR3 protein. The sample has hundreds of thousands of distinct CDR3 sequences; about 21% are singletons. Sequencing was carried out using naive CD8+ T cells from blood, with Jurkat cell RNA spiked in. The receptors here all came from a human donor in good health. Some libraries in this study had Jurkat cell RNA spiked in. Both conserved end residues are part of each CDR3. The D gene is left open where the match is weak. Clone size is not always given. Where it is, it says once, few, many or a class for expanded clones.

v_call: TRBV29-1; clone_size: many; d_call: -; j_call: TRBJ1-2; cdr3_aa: CSVEEEIGANYGYTF; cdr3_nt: TGCAGCGTTGAAGAGGAAATTGGAGCTAACTATGGCTACACCTTC
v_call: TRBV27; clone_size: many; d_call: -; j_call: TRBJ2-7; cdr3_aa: CASSPEPGEAYEQYF; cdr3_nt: TGTGCCAGCAGTCCCGAACCTGGAGAGGCCTACGAGCAGTACTTC
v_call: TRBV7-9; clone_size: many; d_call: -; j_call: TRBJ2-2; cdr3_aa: CASSLAPLGGATGELFF; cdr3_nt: TGTGCCAGCAGCTTAGCCCCTTTGGGGGGCGCCACCGGGGAGCTGTTTTTT
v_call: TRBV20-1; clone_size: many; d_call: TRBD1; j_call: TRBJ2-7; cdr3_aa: CSAQGGLLLSYEQYF; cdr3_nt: TGCAGTGCCCAAGGGGGCCTACTTCTCTCCTACGAGCAGTACTTC
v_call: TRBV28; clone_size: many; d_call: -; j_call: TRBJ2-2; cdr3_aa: CASIPQRVETGELFF; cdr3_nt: TGTGCCAGCATTCCGCAGCGGGTGGAGACCGGGGAGCTGTTTTTT
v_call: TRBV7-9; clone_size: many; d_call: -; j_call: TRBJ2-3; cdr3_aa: CASSLGPGDTQYF; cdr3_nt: TGTGCCAGCAGCTTAGGTCCGGGAGATACGCAGTATTTT
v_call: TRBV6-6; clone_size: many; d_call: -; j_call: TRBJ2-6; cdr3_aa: CATRRDAYSGANVLTF; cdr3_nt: TGTGCCACCAGACGGGACGCTTACTCTGGGGCCAACGTCCTGACTTTC
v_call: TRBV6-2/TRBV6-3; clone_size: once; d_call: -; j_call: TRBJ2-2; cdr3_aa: CASSGRPRTTNAGELFF; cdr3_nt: TGTGCCAGCAGTGGCCGTCCTCGGACAACGAACGCCGGGGAGCTGTTTTTT
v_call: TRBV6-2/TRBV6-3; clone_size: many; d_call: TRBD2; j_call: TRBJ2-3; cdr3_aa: CASSYFASGGSTDTQYF; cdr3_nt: TGTGCCAGCAGTTACTTCGCTAGCGGGGGAAGCACAGATACGCAGTATTTT
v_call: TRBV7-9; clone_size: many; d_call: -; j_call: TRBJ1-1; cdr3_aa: CASSLGGGDTEAFF; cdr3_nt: TGTGCCAGCAGCCTGGGGGGAGGGGATACTGAAGCTTTCTTT
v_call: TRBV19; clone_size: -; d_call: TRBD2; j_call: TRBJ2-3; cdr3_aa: CASKEAGAGDTQYF; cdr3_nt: TGTGCCAGTAAGGAAGCGGGAGCGGGAGATACGCAGTATTTT
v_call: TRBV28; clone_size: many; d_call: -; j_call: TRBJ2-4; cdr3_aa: CASSGPYKNIQYF; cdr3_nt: TGTGCCAGTTCAGGGCCCTACAAAAACATTCAGTACTTC
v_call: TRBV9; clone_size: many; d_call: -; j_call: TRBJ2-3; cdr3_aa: CASSVEGLTDTQYF; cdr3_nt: TGTGCCAGCAGCGTAGAGGGGCTCACAGATACGCAGTATTTT
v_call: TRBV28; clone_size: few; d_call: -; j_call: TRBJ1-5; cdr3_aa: CASRPQAGGRNQPQHF; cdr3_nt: TGTGCCAGCAGGCCCCAGGCGGGGGGTCGAAATCAGCCCCAGCATTTT
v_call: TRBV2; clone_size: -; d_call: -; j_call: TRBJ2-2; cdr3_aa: CASSGDDGGRTGELFF; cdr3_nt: TGTGCCAGCAGTGGGGATGACGGGGGCCGAACCGGGGAGCTGTTTTTT
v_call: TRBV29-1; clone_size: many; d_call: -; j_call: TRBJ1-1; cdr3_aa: CSVAPYTEAFF; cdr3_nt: TGCAGCGTTGCGCCCTACACTGAAGCTTTCTTT
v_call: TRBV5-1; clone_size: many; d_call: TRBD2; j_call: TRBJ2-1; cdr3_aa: CASTPTSGGASEQFF; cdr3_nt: TGCGCCAGCACCCCAACTAGCGGGGGGGCCTCGGAGCAGTTCTTC
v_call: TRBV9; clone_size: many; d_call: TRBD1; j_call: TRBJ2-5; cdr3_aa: CASNDAMTGAAETQYF; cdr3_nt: TGTGCCAGCAACGACGCAATGACAGGGGCGGCAGAGACCCAGTACTTC
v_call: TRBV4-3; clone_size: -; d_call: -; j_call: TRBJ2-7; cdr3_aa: CASSQDLGTAYEQCF; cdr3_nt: TGCGCCAGCAGCCAAGATCTGGGGACCGCCTACGAGCAGTGCTTC
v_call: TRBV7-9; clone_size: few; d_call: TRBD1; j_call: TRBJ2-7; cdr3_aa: CASSFTGVEQYF; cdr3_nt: TGTGCCAGCAGCTTTACAGGGGTCGAGCAGTACTTC
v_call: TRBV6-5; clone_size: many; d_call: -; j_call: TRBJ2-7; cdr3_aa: CASSPGSAGKQYF; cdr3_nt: TGTGCCAGCAGCCCGGGGTCGGCAGGGAAGCAGTACTTC
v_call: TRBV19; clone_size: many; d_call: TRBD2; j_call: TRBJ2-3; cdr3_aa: CASLGTSQPAPQYF; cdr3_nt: TGTGCCAGTCTCGGGACTAGCCAACCTGCTCCGCAGTATTTT
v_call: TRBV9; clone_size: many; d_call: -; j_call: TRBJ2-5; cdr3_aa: CASSPPTPQDKETQYF; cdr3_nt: TGTGCCAGCAGCCCCCCCACCCCTCAGGATAAAGAGACCCAGTACTTC
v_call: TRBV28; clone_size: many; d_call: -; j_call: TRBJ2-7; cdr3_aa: CASSYTGSGEQYF; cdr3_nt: TGTGCCAGCAGTTATACAGGGTCGGGCGAGCAGTACTTC
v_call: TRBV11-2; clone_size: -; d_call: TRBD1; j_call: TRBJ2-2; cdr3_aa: CAIQLGQGPIGELFF; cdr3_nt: TGTGCCATACAACTGGGACAGGGGCCGATCGGGGAGCTGTTTTTT
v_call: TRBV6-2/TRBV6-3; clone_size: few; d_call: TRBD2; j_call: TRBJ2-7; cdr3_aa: CASLAGGPSRLPDEQYF; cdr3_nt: TGTGCCAGCTTAGCGGGAGGGCCGAGTCGCCTGCCCGACGAGCAGTACTTC